This TCR beta chain emerged from a study of T cells in Graves' hyperthyroidism and ophthalmopathy. Broader study findings: In the analysis, a 13 V-J model separated ophthalmopathy from stable hyperthyroidism.

The CDR3 regions of TCR beta were amplified from RNA transcripts. The HTBI primer set served for first-round RT-PCR of the TCR CDR3. TCRdb recomputed calls from the multiplex PCR reads with MiXCR, one row per CDR3 protein. Of about 700,000 distinct CDR3 sequences listed, 12% to 15% were seen once; the top ten hold roughly a tenth. There are many counts of this clonotype. Its antigen is unknown. Patients counted as stable if ophthalmopathy did not develop within 18 months. Uncontrolled infection, other autoimmune disease, pregnancy or lactation led to exclusion. Sequenced sample: blood. The origin of this receptor is a woman aged 18-29 years with Graves' hyperthyroidism.

CDR3 in DNA: TGTGCCAGCAGTGAAGAGGGCAGGGGTGACACTGAAGCTTTCTTT. Its translation: CASSEEGRGDTEAFF. V usage is TRBV2 and J usage is TRBJ1-1; D might be TRBD1 (6 bases). CDR1 is SNHLY, CDR2 FYNNEI, per germline. The CDR3 extends over 15 amino acids. The V end lost 1 base, the J end lost 3 bases, and 12 bases lay between the germline ends.